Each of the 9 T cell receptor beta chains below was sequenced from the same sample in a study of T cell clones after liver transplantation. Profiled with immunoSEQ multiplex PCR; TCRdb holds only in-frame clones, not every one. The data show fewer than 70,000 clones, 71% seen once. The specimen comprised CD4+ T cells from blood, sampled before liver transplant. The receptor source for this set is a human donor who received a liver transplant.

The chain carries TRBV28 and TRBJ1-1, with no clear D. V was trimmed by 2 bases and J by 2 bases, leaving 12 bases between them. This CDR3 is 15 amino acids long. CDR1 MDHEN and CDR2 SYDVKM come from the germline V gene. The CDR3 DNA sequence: TGTGCCAGCAGTTTACAGGCCCTGCTAAACACTGAAGCTTTCTTT. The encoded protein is CASSLQALLNTEAFF.

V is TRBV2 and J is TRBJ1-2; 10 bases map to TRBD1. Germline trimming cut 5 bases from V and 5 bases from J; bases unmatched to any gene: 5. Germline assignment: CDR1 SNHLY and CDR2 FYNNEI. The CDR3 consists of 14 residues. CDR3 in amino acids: CASSQRQGAYGYTF. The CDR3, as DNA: TGTGCCAGCAGTCAAAGACAGGGGGCTTATGGCTACACCTTC.

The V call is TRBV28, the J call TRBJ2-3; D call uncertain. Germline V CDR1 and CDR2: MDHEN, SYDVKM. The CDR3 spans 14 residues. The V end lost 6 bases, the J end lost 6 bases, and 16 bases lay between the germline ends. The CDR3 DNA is TGTGCCAGCAGCCAGCCGGGTTCTAGGGATACGCAGTATTTT. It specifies CASSQPGSRDTQYF. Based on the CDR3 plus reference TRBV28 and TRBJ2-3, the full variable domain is DVKVTQSSRYLVKRTGEKVFLECVQDMDHENMFWYRQDPGLGLRLIYFSYDVKMKEKGDIPEGYSVSREKKERFSLILESASTNQTSMYLCASSQPGSRDTQYFGPGTRLTVL.

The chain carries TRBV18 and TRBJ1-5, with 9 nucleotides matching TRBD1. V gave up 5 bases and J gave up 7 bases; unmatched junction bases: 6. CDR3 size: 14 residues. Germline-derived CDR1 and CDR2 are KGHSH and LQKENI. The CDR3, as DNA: TGTGCCAGCTCATCGGGACAGGGACGACAGCCCCAGCATTTT. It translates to CASSSGQGRQPQHF.

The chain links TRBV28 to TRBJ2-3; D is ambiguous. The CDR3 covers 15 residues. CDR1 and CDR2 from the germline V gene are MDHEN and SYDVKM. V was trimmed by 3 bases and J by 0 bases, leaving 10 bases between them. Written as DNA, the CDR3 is TGTGCCAGCAGTTTGTATGTCGAGAGCACAGATACGCAGTATTTT. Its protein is CASSLYVESTDTQYF.

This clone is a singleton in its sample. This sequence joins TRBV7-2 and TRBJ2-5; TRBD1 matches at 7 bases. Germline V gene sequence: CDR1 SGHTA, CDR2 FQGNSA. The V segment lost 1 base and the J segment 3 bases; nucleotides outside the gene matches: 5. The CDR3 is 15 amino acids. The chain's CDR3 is CASSLGGTVKETQYF. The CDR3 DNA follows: TGTGCCAGCAGCTTAGGTGGGACAGTCAAAGAGACCCAGTACTTC.

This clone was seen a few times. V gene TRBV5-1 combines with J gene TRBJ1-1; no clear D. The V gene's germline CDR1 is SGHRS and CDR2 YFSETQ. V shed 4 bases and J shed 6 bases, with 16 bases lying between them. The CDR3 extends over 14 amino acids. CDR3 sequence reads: CASSLDGMVAEAFF. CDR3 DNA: TGCGCCAGCAGCCTGGACGGGATGGTGGCTGAAGCTTTCTTT.

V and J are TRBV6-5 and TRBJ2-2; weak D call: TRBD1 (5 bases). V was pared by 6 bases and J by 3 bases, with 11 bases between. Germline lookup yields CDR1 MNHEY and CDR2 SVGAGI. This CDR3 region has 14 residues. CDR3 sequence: CASRRQIDTGELFF. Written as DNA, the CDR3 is TGTGCCAGCAGGCGACAGATAGACACCGGGGAGCTGTTTTTT.

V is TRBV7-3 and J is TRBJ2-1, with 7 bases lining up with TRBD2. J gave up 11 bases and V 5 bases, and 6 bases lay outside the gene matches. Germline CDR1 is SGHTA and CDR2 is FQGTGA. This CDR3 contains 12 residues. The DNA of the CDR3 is TGTGCCAGCAGCCTTACGAGCGGGAAGCAGTTCTTC. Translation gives CASSLTSGKQFF.